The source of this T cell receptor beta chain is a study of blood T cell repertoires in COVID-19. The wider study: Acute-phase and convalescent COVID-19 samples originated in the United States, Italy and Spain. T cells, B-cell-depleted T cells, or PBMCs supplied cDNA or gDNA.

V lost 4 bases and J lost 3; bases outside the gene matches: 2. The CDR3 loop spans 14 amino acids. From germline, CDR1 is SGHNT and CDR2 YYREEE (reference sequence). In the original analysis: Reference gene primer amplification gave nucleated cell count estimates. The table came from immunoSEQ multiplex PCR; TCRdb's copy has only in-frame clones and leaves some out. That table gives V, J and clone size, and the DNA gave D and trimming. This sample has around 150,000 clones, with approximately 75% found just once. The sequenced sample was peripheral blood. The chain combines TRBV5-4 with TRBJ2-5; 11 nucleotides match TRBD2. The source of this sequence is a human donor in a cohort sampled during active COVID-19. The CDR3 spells CASSRGLAEETQYF. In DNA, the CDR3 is TGTGCCAGCAGCAGGGGACTAGCGGAAGAGACCCAGTACTTC.